Listed here are 29 T cell receptor beta chains from one sample, sequenced in a study of cytomegalovirus exposure and HLA in healthy donors. In the PCR, 60 Vbeta and 13 Jbeta primers were used. Profiling relied on immunoSEQ multiplex PCR, and the TCRdb table lists in-frame clones only, not all of them. Of fewer than 200,000 clones listed, 82% are singletons. What was sequenced was PBMCs. The receptors derive from a girl between 2 and 10 years old in good health and CMV-seropositive.

The rearrangement uses TRBV5-4 and TRBJ2-1; TRBD2 matches at 7 bases. There are 16 residues in the CDR3. V lost 4 bases and J lost 5; bases outside the gene matches: 12. The V gene's germline CDR1 is SGHNT and CDR2 YYREEE (reference sequence). Here the CDR3 DNA reads TGTGCCAGCAGCCTGCGACTAGCCCCAATAGACAATGAGCAGTTCTTC. It is translated as CASSLRLAPIDNEQFF.

This clone was observed a few times. The chain has TRBV7-9 and TRBJ2-1; 10 bases match TRBD2. Per germline, CDR1 SEHNR and CDR2 FQNEAQ (reference sequence). V gave up 6 bases and J gave up 6 bases; unmatched junction bases: 11. The CDR3 has 16 amino acids. The CDR3 DNA is TGTGCCAGCAGTCCCCCGCTAGCGGGAGAACGCAATGAGCAGTTCTTC. Translation: CASSPPLAGERNEQFF. Supplemented by reference TRBV7-9 and TRBJ2-1, the full variable domain reads DTGVSQNPRHKITKRGQNVTFRCDPISEHNRLYWYRQTLGQGPEFLTYFQNEAQLEKSRLLSDRFSAERPKGSFSTLEIQRTEQGDSAMYLCASSPPLAGERNEQFFGPGTRLTVL.

The chain recombines TRBV6-4 with TRBJ2-3; 8 nucleotides line up with TRBD2. V was clipped by 0 bases and J by 5 bases; unmatched bases: 4. Germline values: CDR1 MRHNA, CDR2 SNTAGT. CDR3 size: 15 residues. Here the CDR3 DNA reads TGTGCCAGCAGTGACTCTAATGCGGGAGGAGATACGCAGTATTTT. Translating it yields CASSDSNAGGDTQYF.

The rearrangement links TRBV2 to TRBJ1-5, with D unresolved. Germline CDR1 SNHLY, CDR2 FYNNEI. The CDR3 loop spans 14 amino acids. The V and J ends lost 6 bases and 1 base respectively, with 10 bases between them. This CDR3 reads CASRLTPSNQPQHF. Written as DNA, the CDR3 is TGTGCCAGCAGGCTGACACCGAGCAATCAGCCCCAGCATTTT. The full variable domain, completed using reference TRBV2 and TRBJ1-5, is EPEVTQTPSHQVTQMGQEVILRCVPISNHLYFYWYRQILGQKVEFLVSFYNNEISEKSEIFDDQFSVERPDGSNFTLKIRSTKLEDSAMYFCASRLTPSNQPQHFGDGTRLSIL.

The chain recombines TRBV28 with TRBJ2-2, with 7 positions matching TRBD1. V lost 3 bases to trimming and J lost 8 bases; unmatched junction nucleotides: 0. The CDR3 sequence is 12 residues long. The germline V gene has CDR1 MDHEN and CDR2 SYDVKM. This CDR3 reads CASSLGQGELFF. The CDR3 DNA reads TGTGCCAGCAGTTTGGGACAGGGGGAGCTGTTTTTT. The complete variable domain, with remaining parts taken from reference TRBV28 and TRBJ2-2, reads DVKVTQSSRYLVKRTGEKVFLECVQDMDHENMFWYRQDPGLGLRLIYFSYDVKMKEKGDIPEGYSVSREKKERFSLILESASTNQTSMYLCASSLGQGELFFGEGSRLTVL.

This clone turned up a few times. This chain links TRBV7-9 with TRBJ2-6, with TRBD2 matching 7 bases. The V segment lost 5 bases and the J segment 0 bases; nucleotides outside the gene matches: 7. The CDR3 extends over 17 amino acids. Germline CDR1 SEHNR, CDR2 FQNEAQ (reference sequence). The DNA for the CDR3 is TGTGCCAGCAGCCGCCCTTGGGGGGGCTCTGGGGCCAACGTCCTGACTTTC. Encoded protein: CASSRPWGGSGANVLTF.

This sequence joins TRBV11-2 and TRBJ1-5; the D gene is possibly TRBD1 (6 bases). The CDR3 has 16 amino acids. Germline CDR1 is SGHAT and CDR2 is FQNNGV. Deletions cut 4 bases from V and 3 bases from J, with 16 bases between. The CDR3 DNA reads TGTGCCAGCAGCTCTTACGCCCAGGGGAACAATCAGCCCCAGCATTTT. It codes for CASSSYAQGNNQPQHF.

The sample holds one count of this clone. This CDR3 is CASRAGTRYNEQFF. The CDR3 coding sequence is TGTGCCAGCAGAGCCGGGACTAGATACAATGAGCAGTTCTTC. This chain connects TRBV28 to TRBJ2-1, with 8 bases fitting TRBD2. The V segment lost 6 bases and the J segment 4 bases; nucleotides outside the gene matches: 5. The CDR3 has 14 amino acids. Germline values: CDR1 MDHEN, CDR2 SYDVKM.

V and J are TRBV27 and TRBJ1-5; 8 positions agree with TRBD1. CDR3 length equals 14 residues. Germline V gene lookup returns CDR1 MNHEY and CDR2 SMNVEV (reference sequence). With 3 bases clipped from V and 6 bases from J, the junction kept 4 bases outside the gene matches. The CDR3 sequence: CASSFTGGSQPQHF. The DNA for the CDR3 is TGTGCCAGCAGTTTTACAGGGGGAAGTCAGCCCCAGCATTTT.

This clone showed up just a few times. The rearrangement links TRBV9 to TRBJ2-3; 8 bases align to TRBD2. The CDR3 runs to 15 residues. Germline V CDR1 and CDR2: SGDLS, YYNGEE. V trimming: 0 bases; J trimming: 4 bases; junction bases outside the gene matches: 4. This CDR3 is CASSVGSGSPDTQYF. In DNA, the CDR3 is TGTGCCAGCAGCGTAGGGAGCGGGAGCCCAGATACGCAGTATTTT. Combining the CDR3 with reference TRBV9 and TRBJ2-3 gives the whole variable domain DSGVTQTPKHLITATGQRVTLRCSPRSGDLSVYWYQQSLDQGLQFLIQYYNGEERAKGNILERFSAQQFPDLHSELNLSSLELGDSALYFCASSVGSGSPDTQYFGPGTRLTVL.

The gene calls are TRBV4-1 and TRBJ1-5; no clear D gene. V gave up 4 bases and J gave up 5 bases, with 12 bases separating them. The CDR3 totals 14 residues. Germline assignment: CDR1 MGHRA and CDR2 YSYEKL. The CDR3 DNA is TGCGCCAGCAGCCTGGGGAGGGTGGATCAGCCCCAGCATTTT. Translated: CASSLGRVDQPQHF.

The rearrangement links TRBV12-5 to TRBJ1-1; 8 bases are shared with TRBD1. V lost 7 bases and J lost 8; bases outside the gene matches: 12. Germline values: CDR1 LGHNT, CDR2 FRNRAP. The CDR3 contains 14 residues. The CDR3 sequence: CASAPGTGLPEAFF. The CDR3 DNA reads as TGTGCTAGTGCCCCGGGGACAGGTCTGCCCGAAGCTTTCTTT. Variable domain in full (rest from reference TRBV12-5 and TRBJ1-1): DARVTQTPRHKVTEMGQEVTMRCQPILGHNTVFWYRQTMMQGLELLAYFRNRAPLDDSGMPKDRFSAEMPDATLATLKIQPSEPRDSAVYFCASAPGTGLPEAFFGQGTRLTVV.

The chain recombines TRBV5-1 with TRBJ1-3, with 11 bases that match TRBD2. With the DNA end fitting TRBJ2-2 better, the J assignment may be wrong. The V gene's germline CDR1 is SGHRS and CDR2 YFSETQ. The CDR3 is 17 residues long. The CDR3 nucleotides are TGCGCCAGCAGCTCCCCCCGACTAGCGGGAAACACCGGGGAGCTGTTTTTT. This gives the protein CASSSPRLAGNTGELFF.

The J gene is TRBJ2-3, the V gene TRBV6-5, with a weak D call TRBD1 (6 bases). V was cut by 2 bases and J by 4 bases, with 7 bases left in between. This CDR3 has 13 amino acids. Germline V lookup: CDR1 MNHEY, CDR2 SVGAGI. CDR3 protein: CASSYNRADTQYF. The CDR3 DNA follows: TGTGCCAGCAGTTACAACAGGGCAGATACGCAGTATTTT.

The V and J genes are TRBV4-1 and TRBJ2-5; unclear D gene. V gave up 1 base and J gave up 5 bases, with 8 bases separating them. The CDR3 has 13 amino acids. Germline V gene data show CDR1 as MGHRA and CDR2 as YSYEKL. The CDR3 here is CASSQALGETQYF. CDR3 DNA sequence: TGCGCCAGCAGCCAAGCTCTAGGTGAGACCCAGTACTTC.

The chain is built from TRBV5-1 and TRBJ1-2; perhaps TRBD1 as D (5 bases). The ends were cut back, 0 bases at V and 0 bases at J, with 9 bases in the middle. CDR1 is SGHRS and CDR2 is YFSETQ in the germline V gene. The length of the CDR3 is 15 residues. The DNA of the CDR3 is TGCGCCAGCAGCTTGGTGGGGGGATCTAACTATGGCTACACCTTC. Its protein product is CASSLVGGSNYGYTF.

The chain has TRBV28 and TRBJ1-1; 7 positions match TRBD1. The CDR3 is made up of 12 amino acids. V trimming: 6 bases; J trimming: 5 bases; junction bases outside the gene matches: 3. Per the germline V gene, CDR1 is MDHEN and CDR2 is SYDVKM. The CDR3 here is CASRQGGTEAFF. CDR3 sequence (DNA): TGTGCCAGCAGGCAGGGGGGTACTGAAGCTTTCTTT. The full variable domain, in which reference TRBV28 and TRBJ1-1 provide the parts outside the CDR3, is DVKVTQSSRYLVKRTGEKVFLECVQDMDHENMFWYRQDPGLGLRLIYFSYDVKMKEKGDIPEGYSVSREKKERFSLILESASTNQTSMYLCASRQGGTEAFFGQGTRLTVV.

The chain is built from TRBV28 and TRBJ2-2, with D perhaps matching TRBD2 (6 bases). Germline loops: CDR1 MDHEN, CDR2 SYDVKM. V shed 6 bases and J shed 6 bases, with 14 bases lying between them. The CDR3 covers 14 residues. The CDR3 nucleotides are TGTGCCAGCAGGACGGGAGAGGGAGCCGGGGAGCTGTTTTTT. The encoded protein is CASRTGEGAGELFF.

The chain employs TRBV7-6 and TRBJ1-1, with 8 positions matching TRBD1. Germline V gene data show CDR1 as SGHVS and CDR2 as FNYEAQ. This CDR3 comprises 14 residues. With V trimmed by 2 bases and J by 8 bases, 7 bases remained unmatched. DNA for the CDR3: TGTGCCAGCAGCTTAATACAGGGGGGGAGGGAAGCTTTCTTT. Encoded protein: CASSLIQGGREAFF. Together with reference TRBV7-6 and TRBJ1-1, the CDR3 gives the full variable domain: GAGVSQSPRYKVTKRGQDVALRCDPISGHVSLYWYRQALGQGPEFLTYFNYEAQQDKSGLPNDRFSAERPEGSISTLTIQRTEQRDSAMYRCASSLIQGGREAFFGQGTRLTVV.

This chain joins TRBV30 and TRBJ2-1, with 8 nucleotides matching TRBD2. Germline V lookup: CDR1 GTSNPN, CDR2 SVGIG (reference sequence). Trimming took 5 bases from V and 10 from J; bases not matched to a gene: 10. The CDR3 extends over 13 amino acids. The CDR3 DNA reads TGTGCCTGGGATATTCCGGGACTAGGGGAGCAGTTCTTC. Its protein product is CAWDIPGLGEQFF.

As regards this clone: Other DNA sequences in this sample translate to the same CDR3. This chain uses TRBV9 with TRBJ1-1, with D possibly being TRBD1 (6 bases). CDR3 length: 14 amino acids. V lost 4 bases, J lost 2 bases, and 12 bases lay in between. Looked up from germline, CDR1 is SGDLS and CDR2 is YYNGEE. CDR3 region: CASSPRTENTEAFF. The DNA of the CDR3 is TGTGCCAGCAGCCCTAGGACAGAAAACACTGAAGCTTTCTTT.

The V gene is TRBV5-5, the J gene TRBJ2-7, with TRBD1 as a possible D gene (5 bases). The CDR3 contains 15 residues. Between the trimmed V and J ends, which lost 4 bases and 2 bases, there was a span of 16 bases. CDR1 is SGHKS and CDR2 is YYEKEE in the germline V gene (reference sequence). CDR3 sequence (DNA): TGTGCCAGCAGCCTACTGCAGGGTCAACCCTACGAGCAGTACTTC. It codes for CASSLLQGQPYEQYF. The complete variable domain, with remaining parts taken from reference TRBV5-5 and TRBJ2-7, reads DAGVTQSPTHLIKTRGQQVTLRCSPISGHKSVSWYQQVLGQGPQFIFQYYEKEERGRGNFPDRFSARQFPNYSSELNVNALLLGDSALYLCASSLLQGQPYEQYFGPGTRLTVT.

This clone was counted only a few times. This chain connects TRBV28 to TRBJ2-5; 8 bases line up with TRBD2. There are 16 residues in the CDR3. V lost 7 bases to trimming and J lost 7 bases; unmatched junction nucleotides: 17. The germline V gene has CDR1 MDHEN and CDR2 SYDVKM. CDR3 in amino acids: CASITGELAATATQYF. The CDR3 nucleotides read TGTGCCAGCATCACGGGGGAACTAGCGGCTACTGCGACCCAGTACTTC.

The chain employs TRBV5-5 and TRBJ1-3, with TRBD1 matching over 11 bases. J lost 3 bases, V lost 4 bases, and 3 bases had no gene match. Germline values: CDR1 SGHKS, CDR2 YYEKEE (reference sequence). This CDR3 comprises 15 residues. The CDR3 loop is CASSRDRGVGNTIYF. The CDR3 region has the DNA TGTGCCAGCAGCCGGGACAGGGGGGTTGGAAACACCATATATTTT.

This clone was observed once. The CDR3 region has the DNA TGCGCCAGCAGCTTGGTGAAGGGACAGGGGGCCTCCGGGGAGCTGTTTTTT. Its protein is CASSLVKGQGASGELFF. The J gene is TRBJ2-2, the V gene TRBV5-1; 12 bases are a match to TRBD1. The junction had 6 bases not matched to a gene; V was cut back by 0 bases and J by 6 bases. CDR1 and CDR2 (germline): SGHRS, YFSETQ. This CDR3 comprises 17 residues.

This clone was counted only a few times. This chain links TRBV29-1 with TRBJ2-3, with TRBD2 identical over 7 bases. The CDR3 consists of 11 residues. Trimming cost V 7 bases and J 6 bases; bases outside gene matches: 4. From germline, CDR1 is SQVTM and CDR2 ANQGSEA. CDR3 in DNA: TGCAGCGGGGGGGGGAGTGATACGCAGTATTTT. Encoded protein: CSGGGSDTQYF.

The CDR3 coding sequence is TGTGCCAGCAGCCCCCGGACTAGCGGGAGGGGAACAGATACGCAGTATTTT. It translates to CASSPRTSGRGTDTQYF. This chain links TRBV11-3 with TRBJ2-3; 15 bases are a match to TRBD2. Germline CDR1 SGHNT, CDR2 YENEEA. J was trimmed by 3 bases and V by 5 bases; bases with no gene match: 6. This CDR3 spans 17 amino acids.

The chain uses TRBV7-9 and TRBJ2-3; the D gene is possibly TRBD2 (5 bases). Germline V gene lookup returns CDR1 SEHNR and CDR2 FQNEAQ (reference sequence). The CDR3 consists of 14 residues. Trimming removed 4 bases at V and 2 bases at J, with 10 bases between. CDR3 sequence (DNA): TGTGCCAGCAGCTCTGCGGGCTCCACAGATACGCAGTATTTT. Translating it yields CASSSAGSTDTQYF. The complete variable domain, with remaining parts taken from reference TRBV7-9 and TRBJ2-3, reads DTGVSQNPRHKITKRGQNVTFRCDPISEHNRLYWYRQTLGQGPEFLTYFQNEAQLEKSRLLSDRFSAERPKGSFSTLEIQRTEQGDSAMYLCASSSAGSTDTQYFGPGTRLTVL.

J is TRBJ2-7 and V is TRBV10-1; 7 nucleotides match TRBD2. This CDR3 has 15 residues. Germline V gene lookup returns CDR1 WNHNN and CDR2 SYGVQD (reference sequence). Germline trimming cut 4 bases from V and 2 bases from J; bases unmatched to any gene: 8. This CDR3 reads CASSVSGAGTYEQYF. The DNA of the CDR3 is TGCGCCAGCAGTGTCTCGGGAGCGGGGACCTACGAGCAGTACTTC.